The clone carrying this T cell receptor (beta chain) was recorded a few times. The data are from a study of blood T cells in healthy people across ages. It was with a sample-barcoded 5' primer and a J-beta primer mix that a second PCR of roughly 6 to 12 cycles was run. MiXCR was run by TCRdb on the 5' RACE reads, yielding one entry per CDR3 protein. The data contain over 750,000 distinct CDR3 sequences, around 25% of them singletons. The CDR3 sequence is 14 residues long. Trimming stripped 3 bases from V and 4 bases from J, with 12 bases between. These data also formed part of another study, on T cells of mothers and their children.

The V and J genes are TRBV12-3 or TRBV12-4 and TRBJ1-2; possibly TRBD1 for D (5 bases). The TCR originated in a boy aged 10-17 years in good health. The sample taken for sequencing was blood. The CDR3, as DNA: TGTGCCAGCAGTTTTGGGGGGGAGGTCTATGGCTACACCTTC. Protein: CASSFGGEVYGYTF.